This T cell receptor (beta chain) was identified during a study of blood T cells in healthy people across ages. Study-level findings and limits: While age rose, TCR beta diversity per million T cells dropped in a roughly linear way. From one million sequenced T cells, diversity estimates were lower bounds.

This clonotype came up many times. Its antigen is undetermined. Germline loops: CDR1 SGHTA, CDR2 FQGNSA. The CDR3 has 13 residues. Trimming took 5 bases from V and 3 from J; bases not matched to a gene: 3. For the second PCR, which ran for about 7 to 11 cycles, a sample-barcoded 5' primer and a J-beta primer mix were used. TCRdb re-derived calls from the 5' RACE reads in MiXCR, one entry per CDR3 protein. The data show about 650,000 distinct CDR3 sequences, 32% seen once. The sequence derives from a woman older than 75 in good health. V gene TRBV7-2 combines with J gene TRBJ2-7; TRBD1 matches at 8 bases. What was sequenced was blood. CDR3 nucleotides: TGTGCCAGCAGCCCTACAGGGGGCTACGAGCAGTACTTC. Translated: CASSPTGGYEQYF. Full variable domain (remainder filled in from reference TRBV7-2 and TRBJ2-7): GAGVSQSPSNKVTEKGKDVELRCDPISGHTALYWYRQSLGQGLEFLIYFQGNSAPDKSGLPSDRFSAERTGGSVSTLTIQRTQQEDSAVYLCASSPTGGYEQYFGPGTRLTVT.